A single sample is the source of the 6 T cell receptor beta chains below, sequenced in a study of graft-versus-host responses after intestinal transplantation (dated by TCRdb to 2020 to 2023). The meaning of the sample's time point label: cells obtained before transplantation from donor or recipient. To prepare the library, the immunoSEQ multiplex PCR assay was applied. Imported from immuneACCESS, the table was reduced by TCRdb to in-frame sequences with V and J called. These copies leave out some clones; in studies compared against another copy, an unresolved V gene accounts for under half, and the cause of the remainder is not known. The table for this sample lists tens of thousands of clones; around nine tenths of them were counted only once. The top ten constitute roughly 0.5% of the sample. Their specific antigens are unknown. This specimen consisted of unstimulated CD8+ T cells sorted from spleen or lymph node cells, obtained before intestinal transplant. These receptors all stem from a human donor who received an intestinal transplant.

This clone was picked up one time. The V call is TRBV27, the J call TRBJ1-5, with D uncertain. CDR3 length: 13 residues. V lost 0 bases to trimming and J lost 9 bases, with 9 bases between them. CDR1 MNHEY and CDR2 SMNVEV come from the germline V gene (reference sequence). The CDR3, as DNA: TGTGCCAGCAGTTTATCCACCGGGTGGCCCCAGCATTTT. This translates into CASSLSTGWPQHF.

This clone has a single count. The gene calls are TRBV6-5 and TRBJ1-1, with a tentative D call TRBD1 (6 bases). Trimming took off 4 bases at V and 1 base at J, with 13 bases between the two ends. The CDR3 loop spans 15 amino acids. Germline CDR1 reads MNHEY; CDR2 reads SVGAGI. CDR3 amino acids: CASSLTVQGNTEAFF. Here the CDR3 DNA reads TGTGCCAGCAGTTTGACCGTACAGGGGAACACTGAAGCTTTCTTT.

The rearrangement links TRBV5-6 to TRBJ2-7; D unclear. Per the germline V gene, CDR1 is SGHDT and CDR2 is YYEEEE. Trimming took 3 bases from V and 3 from J, leaving 4 bases between them. The CDR3 loop spans 11 amino acids. CDR3 region: CASSYNYEQYF. CDR3 sequence (DNA): TGTGCCAGCAGCTACAACTACGAGCAGTACTTC.

This chain uses TRBV5-5 with TRBJ2-3; tentative D call: TRBD1 (5 bases). Trimming took off 5 bases at V and 1 base at J, with 17 bases between the two ends. In germline, CDR1 is SGHKS, CDR2 YYEKEE (reference sequence). The CDR3 extends over 16 amino acids. CDR3 protein: CASSLGDPIRTDTQYF. CDR3 DNA sequence: TGTGCCAGCAGTCTAGGGGATCCGATCCGCACAGATACGCAGTATTTT.

The DNA of the CDR3 is TGTGCCAGCAGCCTGACTAGCGCCTCATGGGGAAGCACAGATACGCAGTATTTT. Encoded protein: CASSLTSASWGSTDTQYF. V is TRBV27 and J is TRBJ2-3; 8 bases agree with TRBD2. From germline, CDR1 is MNHEY and CDR2 SMNVEV (reference sequence). Trimming at V came to 6 bases and at J to 0 bases, leaving 14 bases not matched to a gene. The CDR3 totals 18 residues.

The rearrangement uses TRBV4-3 and TRBJ2-1, with TRBD2 matching over 8 bases. The ends lost 1 base at V and 1 base at J; junction bases unmatched: 0. The CDR3 consists of 15 residues. The germline V gene has CDR1 LGHNA and CDR2 YSLEER. The CDR3, as DNA: TGCGCCAGCAGCCAAGCGGGGGGGTCCTACAATGAGCAGTTCTTC. Translation gives CASSQAGGSYNEQFF.